Below are 9 T cell receptor beta chains sequenced from a single sample in a study of cytomegalovirus exposure and HLA in healthy donors. The PCR ran on 60 Vbeta and 13 Jbeta primers. The data were produced by immunoSEQ multiplex PCR, yet TCRdb's version contains in-frame clones alone and is incomplete. Of about 59,000 clones detected, roughly 77% appear once; the ten largest clones hold 6.8%. Input material: PBMCs. The origin of the receptors is a man between 25 and 39 years old in good health and CMV-seropositive.

The chain combines TRBV9 with TRBJ2-3; a possible D gene is TRBD2 (6 bases). In germline, CDR1 is SGDLS, CDR2 YYNGEE. This CDR3 spans 14 amino acids. Trimming pared 3 bases from V and 5 bases from J, leaving 13 bases between. The CDR3 coding sequence is TGTGCCAGCAGCGGACGACTAGTCATAGATACGCAGTATTTT. Translating gives CASSGRLVIDTQYF.

This sequence joins TRBV5-1 and TRBJ1-1, with no clear D. CDR1 and CDR2 from the germline V gene are SGHRS and YFSETQ. There are 14 residues in the CDR3. V lost 0 bases and J 0 bases, leaving 6 bases between the germline ends. The chain's CDR3 is CASSLVQMNTEAFF. In DNA form, the CDR3 reads TGCGCCAGCAGCTTGGTACAGATGAACACTGAAGCTTTCTTT.

This clone has a handful of counts. This chain links TRBV5-6 with TRBJ1-6; D is ambiguous. The CDR3 has 16 amino acids. In germline, CDR1 is SGHDT, CDR2 YYEEEE. The V end lost 4 bases, the J end lost 9 bases, and 20 bases lay between the germline ends. CDR3 sequence: CASSQRSQMISSPLHF. Written as DNA, the CDR3 is TGTGCCAGCAGCCAGCGGTCACAGATGATAAGTTCACCCCTCCACTTT.

V gene TRBV7-2 combines with J gene TRBJ1-4, with 8 bases aligning to TRBD1. CDR1 and CDR2 from the germline V gene are SGHTA and FQGNSA. This CDR3 region has 17 residues. V trimming: 3 bases; J trimming: 7 bases; junction bases outside the gene matches: 13. This CDR3 reads CASSLSTGVGIGEKLFF. The CDR3 nucleotides read TGTGCCAGCAGCTTGTCGACAGGGGTAGGGATCGGTGAAAAACTGTTTTTT.

The J gene is TRBJ2-1, the V gene TRBV15, with D uncertain. CDR3 length equals 13 residues. The germline CDR1 and CDR2 sequences are LNHNV and YYDKDF (reference sequence). Trimming pared 1 base from V and 5 bases from J, leaving 6 bases between. This CDR3 is CATSRAEDNEQFF. The CDR3 DNA is TGTGCCACCAGCAGAGCTGAGGACAATGAGCAGTTCTTC.

The chain links TRBV7-8 to TRBJ1-6; D possibly corresponds to TRBD1 (6 bases). The CDR3 covers 15 residues. Germline V gene lookup returns CDR1 SGHVS and CDR2 FQNEAQ. The V and J ends lost 5 bases and 5 bases respectively, with 13 bases between them. CDR3 amino acids: CASSVGQTNNSPLHF. DNA of the CDR3: TGTGCCAGCAGCGTTGGACAGACAAATAATTCACCCCTCCACTTT.

The rearrangement uses TRBV5-1 and TRBJ2-5; unclear D gene. The germline gives CDR1 SGHRS, CDR2 YFSETQ. The CDR3 consists of 15 residues. Trimming left V 0 bases short and J 5 bases short, with 14 bases between. The CDR3 region has the DNA TGCGCCAGCAGCTTGGCCCTTGAGTCTTGGGAGACCCAGTACTTC. Translating gives CASSLALESWETQYF.

The chain joins TRBV7-9 to TRBJ1-2, with D maybe TRBD1 (6 bases). The CDR3 is 14 amino acids. Germline V CDR1 and CDR2: SEHNR, FQNEAQ (reference sequence). The V and J ends lost 0 bases and 7 bases respectively, with 12 bases between them. CDR3 sequence reads: CASSLATTGFGYTF. Written as DNA, the CDR3 is TGTGCCAGCAGCTTAGCTACAACAGGGTTTGGCTACACCTTC.

For the CDR3, the DNA is TGCAGTGACGGATTGTTGGGGGCCCCCGTTTTGGTCGAGCAGTACTTC. This sequence encodes CSDGLLGAPVLVEQYF. The chain links TRBV29-1 to TRBJ2-5, with TRBD1 as a possible D gene (6 bases). The DNA end is a closer match to TRBJ2-7, so the J assignment may be wrong. Germline V lookup: CDR1 SQVTM, CDR2 ANQGSEA. The CDR3 loop spans 16 amino acids.